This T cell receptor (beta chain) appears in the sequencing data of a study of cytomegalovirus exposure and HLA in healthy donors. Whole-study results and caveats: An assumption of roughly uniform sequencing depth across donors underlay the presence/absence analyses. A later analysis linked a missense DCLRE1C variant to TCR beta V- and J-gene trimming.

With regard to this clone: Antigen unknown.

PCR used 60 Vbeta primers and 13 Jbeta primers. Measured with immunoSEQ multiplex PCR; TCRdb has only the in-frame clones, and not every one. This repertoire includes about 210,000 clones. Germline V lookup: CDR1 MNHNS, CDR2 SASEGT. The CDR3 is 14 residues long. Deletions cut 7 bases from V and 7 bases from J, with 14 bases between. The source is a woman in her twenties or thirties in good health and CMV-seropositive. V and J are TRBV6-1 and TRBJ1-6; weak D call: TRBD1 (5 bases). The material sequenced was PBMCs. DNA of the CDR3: TGTGCCAGCATCCCGGGGGGAAAAAATTCACCCCTCCACTTT. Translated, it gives CASIPGGKNSPLHF.